This T cell receptor beta chain originates from a study of shared clonotypes between healthy human individuals. Germline lookup yields CDR1 MGHDK and CDR2 SYGVNS. Trimming took 5 bases from V and 8 from J, leaving 12 bases between them. The CDR3 runs 12 residues. Naive CD8 cells comprised CD45RO-negative, CCR7-positively selected cells, excluding terminally differentiated effector memory CD45RA+ cells. Some clones are missing from TCRdb's copy, which holds only in-frame ones; the method was immunoSEQ multiplex PCR. The sample holds approximately 2,000,000 clones, over 85% seen once. This clone was counted between two and nine times.

Sequenced input: naive CD8+ T cells from PBMCs. The rearrangement joins TRBV25-1 to TRBJ1-2; perhaps TRBD1 as D (6 bases). This TCR derives from a man aged 18 to 29 in good health. Some clones in this sample may be carry-over from other donors' samples. The CDR3 nucleotides read TGTGCCAGCAGTAGGGGGGATTCAGGCTACACCTTC. Encoded protein: CASSRGDSGYTF.